Listed below are T cell receptor beta chains from one sample, sequenced in a study of Ad26.COV2.S vaccination and SARS-CoV-2 variants. Assay: immunoSEQ multiplex PCR; the TCRdb copy retains only in-frame clones and omits some. This table has about 680,000 clones, 70% to 90% appearing once. The material was peripheral blood, obtained in a trial of Ad26.COV2.S vaccine versus placebo. The receptors derive from a person aged 18-60 years who received the Ad26.COV2.S COVID-19 vaccine or a placebo. CDR3s include the opening cysteine and the closing phenylalanine or tryptophan. D genes are given only for firm matches. Clone sizes are given selectively: once, few, many, or a class where the clone is expanded.

v_call	clone_size	j_call	d_call	cdr3_length	cdr3_nt	cdr3_aa
TRBV10-2	NA	TRBJ2-1	NA	19	TGCGCCAGCAGTGAGTCCCCGGGCCGTCCCCCGTATTCTTACAATGAGCAGTTCTTC	CASSESPGRPPYSYNEQFF
TRBV6-1	NA	TRBJ1-2	NA	15	TGTGCCAGCAGTGAAAGCCTAGGCCCCTTAGGGGGCTACACCTTC	CASSESLGPLGGYTF
TRBV30	once	TRBJ2-1	NA	13	TGTGCCTGGCAGGGCTCCCTGGGCAATGAGCAGTTCTTC	CAWQGSLGNEQFF
TRBV4-3	NA	TRBJ2-3	TRBD2	17	TGCGCCAGCAGCCAACAACCTGGGGCGGGGGGGTTAGATACGCAGTATTTT	CASSQQPGAGGLDTQYF
TRBV18	few	TRBJ1-5	NA	15	TGTGCCAGCTCACCAGCGGGTTATAGCAATCAGCCCCAGCATTTT	CASSPAGYSNQPQHF
TRBV25-1	NA	TRBJ2-2	TRBD2	17	TGTGCCAGCAGTGAAGGCGGGAGCCCGACGAACACCGGGGAGCTGTTTTTT	CASSEGGSPTNTGELFF
TRBV5-6	NA	TRBJ2-7	NA	13	TGTGCCACCTCGTGGGGCCCCGGGTACGAGCAGTACTTC	CATSWGPGYEQYF
TRBV6-4	NA	TRBJ2-6	NA	14	TGTGCCAGCAGTTCCAGGGCTGGGGCCAACGTCCTGACTTTC	CASSSRAGANVLTF
TRBV7-2	NA	TRBJ2-7	NA	12	TGTGTCACAGGAAGGGGGGCCTACGAGCAGTACTTC	CVTGRGAYEQYF
TRBV5-1	NA	TRBJ2-7	TRBD2	15	TGCGCCAGCAGCTTGACCGGGACTAGCATGTACGAGCAGTACTTC	CASSLTGTSMYEQYF
TRBV15	NA	TRBJ2-3	NA	20	TGTGCCACCAGCAGAGGGGATAAAAGGAGGCTAGCCGCGAGCACAGATACGCAGTATTTT	CATSRGDKRRLAASTDTQYF
TRBV19	NA	TRBJ1-5	NA	13	TGTGCCAGTAGTGCATGGATCAATCAGCCCCAGCATTTT	CASSAWINQPQHF
TRBV27	NA	TRBJ1-4	TRBD1	14	TGTGCCAGCAGTTTATATTGGGACAGTGAAAAACTGTTTTTT	CASSLYWDSEKLFF
TRBV7-2	NA	TRBJ2-2	TRBD1	16	TGTGCCAGCAACTCAGCCGGGACAGGGCCCACCGGGGAGCTGTTTTTT	CASNSAGTGPTGELFF
TRBV5-1	NA	TRBJ2-3	NA	14	TGCGCCAGCAGCCCCCGACTGAACACAGATACGCAGTATTTT	CASSPRLNTDTQYF
TRBV12-5	NA	TRBJ1-2	TRBD1	17	TGTGCTAGTGGTTTGAGCAACTCAGGGGGCAGAATCTATGGCTACACCTTC	CASGLSNSGGRIYGYTF
TRBV5-5	NA	TRBJ2-7	NA	14	TGTGCCAGCAGCTTAGCAGGGTTTGGCTACGAGCAGTACTTC	CASSLAGFGYEQYF
TRBV7-2	NA	TRBJ1-3	NA	15	TGTGCCAGCGCTATCGGCCCTAACTCTGGAAACACCATATATTTT	CASAIGPNSGNTIYF
TRBV6-4	few	TRBJ2-1	TRBD1	13	TGTGCCAGCAGTGACTCGGGGACAGGGGGGCAGTTCTTC	CASSDSGTGGQFF
TRBV2	few	TRBJ2-7	NA	14	TGTGCCAGCAGTGAAAGGTCACCGCCCTACGAGCAGTACTTC	CASSERSPPYEQYF
TRBV10-3	NA	TRBJ2-1	NA	11	TGTGCCATCCGGGACTACAATGAGCAGTTCTTC	CAIRDYNEQFF
TRBV5-1	NA	TRBJ2-5	NA	16	TGCGCCAGCAGCTTGGAGTCCGGTCAGCCCCAGGAGACCCAGTACTTC	CASSLESGQPQETQYF
TRBV7-2	NA	TRBJ2-1	TRBD2	15	TGTGCCAGCAGCTCCTTAGCGGGGGTCTACAATGAGCAGTTCTTC	CASSSLAGVYNEQFF
TRBV6-5	NA	TRBJ1-2	TRBD1	12	TGTGCCAGCATGACAGGGTTGAATGGCTACACCTTC	CASMTGLNGYTF
TRBV18	NA	TRBJ2-7	TRBD1	12	TGTGCCAGCTCGGACAGGGGCTACGAGCAGTACTTC	CASSDRGYEQYF
TRBV5-4	few	TRBJ2-7	NA	12	TGTGCCAGCAGCTTCAGTAGTTACGAGCAGTACTTC	CASSFSSYEQYF
TRBV19	NA	TRBJ1-2	TRBD1	15	TGTGCCAGTACCCTGGGGGACAGGGGGCTCTATGGCTACACCTTC	CASTLGDRGLYGYTF
TRBV7-3	NA	TRBJ2-1	TRBD2	15	TGTGCCAGCAGCCAAACTAGCGGGGTGTACAATGAGCAGTTCTTC	CASSQTSGVYNEQFF
TRBV7-2	once	TRBJ2-7	TRBD1	15	TGTGCCAGCAGCTTAGATCCGGGACAGGCTATTGGGCAGTACTTC	CASSLDPGQAIGQYF
TRBV6-5	NA	TRBJ1-5	NA	14	TGTGCCAGCAGTTTGGCGATGGGCGATCAGCCCCAGCATTTT	CASSLAMGDQPQHF
TRBV20-1	NA	TRBJ2-7	TRBD2	14	TGCAGTGCTAGTGGGGGACTAGCGGGGTACGAGCAGTACTTC	CSASGGLAGYEQYF